Listed below are T cell receptor beta chains from one sample, sequenced in a study of T-cell reconstitution after alpha-beta-depleted transplantation in children. Each CDR3 protein is one row after TCRdb ran MiXCR on the PCR reads. Of about 980,000 distinct CDR3 sequences listed, 25% to 30% are singletons. Sequenced material: PBMCs, mostly from graft donor cells, taken 360 days after TCRalphabeta/CD19-depleted stem cell transplant. The receptors derive from a boy under two years old who had a stem cell transplant for SCID, so the T cells may come from the graft donor. Both conserved end residues are part of each CDR3. Expanded clones are given a class, and other clones once, few, many or no size at all.

V	J	length	size	CDR3
TRBV2	TRBJ2-5	16	many	CASSGRTSEYQETQYF
TRBV2	TRBJ2-1	14	NA	CASQGGLSYNEQFF
TRBV27	TRBJ2-4	20	many	CASSLFGRQVGQLAKNIQYF
TRBV11-2	TRBJ1-2	13	NA	CASSTTGFYGYTF
TRBV20-1	TRBJ1-2	12	NA	CSAMGYFYGYTF
TRBV5-6	TRBJ2-1	16	NA	CASSLAQGILYDEQFF
TRBV10-3	TRBJ1-2	15	NA	CASRREKDWAHGYTF
TRBV18	TRBJ2-3	12	NA	CASSPAADTQYF
TRBV4-2	TRBJ2-1	18	NA	CASSHKFPGQGPYNEQFF
TRBV2	TRBJ2-1	11	NA	CASGFETVQFF
TRBV7-9	TRBJ2-3	14	NA	CASSLGSVADTQYF
TRBV21-1	TRBJ2-7	15	few	CASSKPRQGATQQYF
TRBV11-2	TRBJ2-5	15	NA	CASSHGDGQVETQYF
TRBV12-3/TRBV12-4	TRBJ2-1	15	few	CASSFGGGQSNEQFF
TRBV6-1	TRBJ1-5	16	once	CASSFSGPSGNQPQHF
TRBV7-9	TRBJ2-2	14	NA	CASSLVDPTGELFF
TRBV7-2	TRBJ2-5	14	many	CASSLTGPKETQYF
TRBV6-5	TRBJ2-2	16	NA	CASSYLLTGLVGELFF
TRBV7-9	TRBJ2-2	15	NA	CASSRRATNTGELFF
TRBV20-1	TRBJ2-7	16	NA	CCADIPSGGSSYEQYF
TRBV7-2	TRBJ2-1	16	few	CASSGNRASSYNEQFF
TRBV5-1	TRBJ2-1	16	NA	CASSFSSGGQYNEQFF
TRBV4-2	TRBJ2-5	15	NA	CASSHLLGPEETQYF
TRBV28	TRBJ2-1	14	many	CASSYPGSYNEQFF
TRBV12-3/TRBV12-4	TRBJ2-1	14	few	CASSLAPGQNEQFF
TRBV7-8	TRBJ1-1	13	few	CASRAAGFTEAFF
TRBV21-1	TRBJ2-7	16	few	CASSQEGPRAPYEQYF
TRBV2	TRBJ2-3	15	few	CASSQDRGAVDTQYF
TRBV20-1	TRBJ2-7	16	few	CSACPLRGPNTYEQYF
TRBV25-1	TRBJ1-4	17	few	CASSEYREPSETEKLFF
TRBV4-1	TRBJ2-7	15	NA	CASSQGRFESREQYF
TRBV4-2	TRBJ1-6	16	few	CASSQDLATSNSPLHF
TRBV2	TRBJ2-7	15	NA	CASSELVAVPYEQYF
TRBV27	TRBJ2-5	17	few	CASSFIPSAGPQETQYF
TRBV5-5	TRBJ2-3	14	NA	CASSLRRETDTQYF
TRBV6-1	TRBJ1-4	12	few	CASSDPFEKLFF
TRBV12-3/TRBV12-4	TRBJ2-1	17	NA	CASSLAGGGEILNEQFF
TRBV5-1	TRBJ2-7	16	NA	CASRIDPRTPPYEQYF
TRBV7-2	TRBJ2-5	13	few	CASSMTGEETQYF
TRBV7-9	TRBJ2-1	14	NA	CASSMGTGYNEQFF
TRBV24-1	TRBJ2-3	12	NA	CATSDYQDTQYF
TRBV4-3	TRBJ2-3	18	few	CASSQTSGGLSSTDTQYF
TRBV6-1	TRBJ2-7	16	NA	CASSPLRTGSSFEQYF
TRBV20-1	TRBJ2-1	11	NA	CSARSGRGQFF
TRBV18	TRBJ2-1	13	many	CASSSQAYNEQFF